The sequence of this T cell receptor beta chain was determined in a study of T cell repertoires in cytomegalovirus infection. In the study overall: Well-studied HLA-B-restricted epitopes and recently identified HLA-C-restricted epitopes of CMV were both used in the study. An indication of both CMV infection and matching HLA type came from public TCR beta signatures.

The sample holds a few counts of this clonotype. Its target is not known. The CDR3 extends over 14 amino acids. CDR1 is SGDLS, CDR2 YYNGEE, per germline. V gave up 0 bases and J gave up 1 base, with 7 bases separating them. TCRdb re-called the reads through MiXCR, storing one row per CDR3 protein. The repertoire includes around 500,000 distinct CDR3 sequences, 40% to 50% of them detected once, and around 45% sits in the top ten. General study points: In two of eight donors, the top clonotype was HLA-C-restricted CMV-specific.

The source material was cultured PBMCs, sampled from culture after CMV antigen stimulation. The rearrangement joins TRBV9 to TRBJ1-1; D ambiguous. The sequence was collected from a human donor in good health (CMV status not recorded). Some clones in this sample may be carry-over from other donors' samples. This CDR3 is CASSVVEENTEAFF. The CDR3 DNA reads TGTGCCAGCAGCGTAGTTGAGGAGAACACTGAAGCTTTCTTT.